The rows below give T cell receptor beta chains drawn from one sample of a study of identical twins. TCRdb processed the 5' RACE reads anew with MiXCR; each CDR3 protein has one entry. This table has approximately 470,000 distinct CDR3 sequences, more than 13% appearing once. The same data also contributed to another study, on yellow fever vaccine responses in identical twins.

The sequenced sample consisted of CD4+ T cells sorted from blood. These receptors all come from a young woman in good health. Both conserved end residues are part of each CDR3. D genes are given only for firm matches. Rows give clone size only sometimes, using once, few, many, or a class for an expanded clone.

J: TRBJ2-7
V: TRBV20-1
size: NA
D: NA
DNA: TGCAGTGCTTTGGTACAGGTTTACGAGCAGTACTTC
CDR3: CSALVQVYEQYF

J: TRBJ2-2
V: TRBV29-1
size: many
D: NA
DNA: TGCAGCGTTGAAGATCGTAAGGGTGGGGGGACAGTCGGGGAGCTGTTTTTT
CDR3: CSVEDRKGGGTVGELFF

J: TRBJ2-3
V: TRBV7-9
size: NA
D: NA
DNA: TGTGCCAGCAGCTTAGCGACCGGGCCCGCAGATACGCAGTATTTT
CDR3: CASSLATGPADTQYF

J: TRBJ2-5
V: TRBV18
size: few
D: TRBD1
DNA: TGTGCCAGCTCACCAAAGGGACAGGGGAGACAGACCCAGTACTTC
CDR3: CASSPKGQGRQTQYF

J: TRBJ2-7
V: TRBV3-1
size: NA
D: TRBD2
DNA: TGTGCCAGCAGACAGCGGGGGGAGCAGTACTTC
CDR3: CASRQRGEQYF

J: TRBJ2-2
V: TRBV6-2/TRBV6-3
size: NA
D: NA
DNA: TGTGCCAGCAGTTTCCTTCCCGGACGAGACCCCAAGAACACCGGGGAGCTGTTTTTT
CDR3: CASSFLPGRDPKNTGELFF

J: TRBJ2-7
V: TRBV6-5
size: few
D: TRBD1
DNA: TGTGCCACAAAGGACAGGTACGAGCAGTACTTC
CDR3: CATKDRYEQYF

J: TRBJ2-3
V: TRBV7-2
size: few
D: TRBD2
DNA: TGTGCCAGCAGCTTAAGGACTAGAGCAGCAGATACGCAGTATTTT
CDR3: CASSLRTRAADTQYF

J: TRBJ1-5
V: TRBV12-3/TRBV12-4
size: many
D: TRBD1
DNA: TGTGCCAGCAGTTTTACTACAGGGGATCAGCCCCAGCATTTT
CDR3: CASSFTTGDQPQHF

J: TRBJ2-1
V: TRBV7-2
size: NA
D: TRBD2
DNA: TGTGCCAGCAGCGAGATGCAGGCTAGCGGAACGGATGAGCAGTTCTTC
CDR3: CASSEMQASGTDEQFF

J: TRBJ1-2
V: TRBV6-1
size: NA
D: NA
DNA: TGTGCCAGCACCCTGGGGGGTAACTCCTATGGCTACACCTTC
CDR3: CASTLGGNSYGYTF

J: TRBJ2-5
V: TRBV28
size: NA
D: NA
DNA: TGTGCCAGCAGTCAGAAGTCCCAAGAGACCCAGTACTTC
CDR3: CASSQKSQETQYF

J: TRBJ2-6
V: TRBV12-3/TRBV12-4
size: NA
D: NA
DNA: TGTGCCAGCAGTCTGGACACCCACTTTAGCTCTGGGGCCAACGTCCTGACTTTC
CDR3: CASSLDTHFSSGANVLTF

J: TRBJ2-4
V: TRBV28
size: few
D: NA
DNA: TGTGCCAGCACCGAGGGTGGCAGGCAGGCCAAAAACATTCAGTACTTC
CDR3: CASTEGGRQAKNIQYF

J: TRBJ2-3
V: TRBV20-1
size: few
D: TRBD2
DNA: TGCAGTGCTAGCCCCACCTGGGGGGGTAGGACAGATACGCAGTATTTT
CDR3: CSASPTWGGRTDTQYF

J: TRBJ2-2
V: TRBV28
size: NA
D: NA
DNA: TGTGCCAGCAGTTTTTCTGTAGGGTTCACCGGGGAGCTGTTTTTT
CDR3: CASSFSVGFTGELFF

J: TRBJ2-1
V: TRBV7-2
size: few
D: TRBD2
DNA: TGTGCCAGCAGCTCGGCCGGAAGTACTAGCGGGTTGAATGAGCAGTTCTTC
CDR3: CASSSAGSTSGLNEQFF

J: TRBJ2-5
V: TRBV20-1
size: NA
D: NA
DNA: TGCAGTGCTTTTGCGGCTAACCAAGAGACCCAGTACTTC
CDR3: CSAFAANQETQYF

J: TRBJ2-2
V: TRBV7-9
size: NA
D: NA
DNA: TGTGCCAGCAGCTTATCAGGGGCCGGGGAGCTGTTTTTT
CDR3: CASSLSGAGELFF

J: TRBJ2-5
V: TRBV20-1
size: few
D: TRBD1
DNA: TGCAGTGCACTGGGGACAGCCCAAGAGACCCAGTACTTC
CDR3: CSALGTAQETQYF

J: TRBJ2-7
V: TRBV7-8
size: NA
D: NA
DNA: TGTGCCAGCAGCCCCCTCGGGCGAGTCCACTTC
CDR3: CASSPLGRVHF

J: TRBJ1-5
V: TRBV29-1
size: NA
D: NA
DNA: TGCAGCGTTCAAGTATCAGGGGTGGATCAGCCCCAGCATTTT
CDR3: CSVQVSGVDQPQHF

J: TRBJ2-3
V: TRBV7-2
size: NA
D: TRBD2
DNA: TGTGCCAGCAGCCGAACCTGGACTAGCGGGGGAACAGATACGCAGTATTTT
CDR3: CASSRTWTSGGTDTQYF

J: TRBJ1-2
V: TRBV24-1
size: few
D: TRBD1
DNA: TGTGCCACCAGTGATGCCGGGACAGGCAACTATGGCTACACCTTC
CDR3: CATSDAGTGNYGYTF

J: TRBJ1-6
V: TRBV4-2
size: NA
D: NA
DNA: TGTGCCAGCAGCCAAGCTCATCGTGGTCAGAATTCACCCCTCCACTTT
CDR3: CASSQAHRGQNSPLHF

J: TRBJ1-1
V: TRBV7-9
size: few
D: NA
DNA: TGTGCCAGCAGCGATACCGGAAACACTGAAGCTTTCTTT
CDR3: CASSDTGNTEAFF

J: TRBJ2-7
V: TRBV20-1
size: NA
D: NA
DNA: TGCAGTGCTAGAGTTCCGGGGTACTACGAGCAGTACTTC
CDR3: CSARVPGYYEQYF

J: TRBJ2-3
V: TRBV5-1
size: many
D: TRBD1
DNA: TGCGCCAGCAGAACGGGGACAGTCACAGATACGCAGTATTTT
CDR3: CASRTGTVTDTQYF